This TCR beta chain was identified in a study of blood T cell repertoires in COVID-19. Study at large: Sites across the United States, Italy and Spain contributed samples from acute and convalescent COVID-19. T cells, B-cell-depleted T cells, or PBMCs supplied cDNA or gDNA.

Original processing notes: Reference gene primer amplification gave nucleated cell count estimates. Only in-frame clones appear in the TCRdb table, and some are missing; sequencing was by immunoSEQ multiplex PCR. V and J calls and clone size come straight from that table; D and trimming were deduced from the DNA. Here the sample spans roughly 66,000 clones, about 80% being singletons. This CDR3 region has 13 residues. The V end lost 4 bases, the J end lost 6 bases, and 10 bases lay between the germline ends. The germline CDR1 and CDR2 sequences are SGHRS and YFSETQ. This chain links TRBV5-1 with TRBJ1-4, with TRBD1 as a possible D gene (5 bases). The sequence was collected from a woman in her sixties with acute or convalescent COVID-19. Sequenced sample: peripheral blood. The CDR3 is CASSGTVDEKLFF. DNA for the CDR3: TGCGCCAGCAGCGGGACTGTTGATGAAAAACTGTTTTTT.